The TCR beta chain described here comes from a study of cytomegalovirus exposure and HLA in healthy donors (dated by TCRdb to about 2017). In terms of the full investigation: An earlier analysis of approximately 600 of the donors reported approximately 290 Gb of sequence data and approximately 110 million unique TCR beta sequences from 150 million to 200 million T cells. All discovery cohort repertoires had been generated using a single sequencing platform. Donor age, sex, ethnicity and CMV serostatus were compiled together with the repertoire data. In a later genetic analysis, genome-wide SNP genotypes for about 55% of the roughly 700 donors were used, and that subset was treated as a discovery cohort. The later analysis used no new phenotypic data to find candidate immune exposures, relying instead on TCR beta sequences and their occurrence across donors. To decide whether each TCR beta V gene segment behaved as functional or pseudogenic, an earlier analysis of fewer than 750 of the donors relied on high-throughput TCR beta sequencing. In addition to the first cohort of approximately 670 subjects, a separate validation cohort of 130 or so different subjects was used. Typing coverage varied by locus: roughly 629-640 donors for A, B, C, DRB1 and DQB1; 500 to 550 for DQA1; 606 for DPA1; roughly 470 for DPB1. A later analysis re-examined previously published TCR beta repertoires from 610 or so donors and added high-resolution HLA genotyping to investigate patterns of TCR occurrence. To predict cytomegalovirus infection status, the study combined high-throughput TCR immunosequencing, statistical association of individual TCRs with disease status, and machine learning. Roughly 300 gigabases of sequencing data and about 92 million unique TCR sequences made up an early release that covered under 750 HLA-typed donors. Among the approximately 430 genotyped donors, around 79% belonged to the genetic ancestry cluster associated with self-reported Caucasian donors. Because of strong linkage in the cohort, roughly five DR-DQ haplotypes were treated as single units for association and clustering. Among some 400 genotyped donors of the cohort, an average of approximately 240,000 unique TCR beta nucleotide sequences were sequenced per donor, roughly 20% of them non-productive. HLA typing covered class I and class II loci at four-digit resolution. The study aimed to test whether cataloging public T cell receptors could reveal signatures of past pathogen exposure. Using immunosequencing, the study profiled T cell repertoires from around 670 subjects and related those repertoires to cytomegalovirus serostatus. What the study reported, not specific to this receptor: A further reported finding was that TCR beta sequences accurately predicted the HLA-A and HLA-B alleles for most subjects in the first cohort. The classifier was reported to diagnose cytomegalovirus status with high specificity and sensitivity in both the original cohort and the validation cohort. HLA typing was unavailable for some donors at each locus, so association tests used only the typed subset. Compared with equally common non-associated chains, HLA-associated TCR beta chains in a later analysis were more clonally expanded and had lower generation probabilities. Across donors, most TCR sequences were observed very rarely, whereas some public TCRs were present in many individuals. According to the authors, the approach could potentially be generalized to other disease states and immunological phenotypes. The presence/absence analyses assumed that sequencing depth was roughly uniform across donors, and that assumption may not be true. In a later analysis, TCR association rates were found to vary across HLA loci, with the most associated TCRs seen for DRB1 alleles and the fewest for HLA-C alleles. The study listed 164 TCR beta chains as associated with cytomegalovirus. Correlated functional status among segregating V segments might reflect linkage disequilibrium, but an unknown experimental factor could not be ruled out. In a later analysis, most CMV-associated TCR beta chains were found to appear HLA-restricted, with HLA associations seemingly driven largely by CMV exposure. A later genetic analysis associated a missense DCLRE1C variant with V-gene and J-gene trimming of TCR beta chains, and an independent cohort replicated the association. In vitro tests confirmed that a few of the cytomegalovirus-associated TCR beta chains recognize cytomegalovirus antigens. A later analysis associated about 17,000 TCR beta sequences with specific HLA alleles at a false discovery rate of 0.05. In this cohort, only TCR beta chains were sequenced, and detectable features were limited by the absence of alpha or paired-chain data. For the cohort, immune exposure information was limited to CMV serostatus. The 87-base-pair reads could not distinguish some IMGT-functional V segments, including TRBV6-2 and TRBV6-3, so those segments were excluded. The earlier analysis of nearly 600 of the donors excluded over 15 rarely observed V segments, including chromosome 9 orphons, because counts were too low. A later genetic analysis reported fewer N-insertions in productive TCRs among donors in an Asian-associated ancestry cluster than the approximately 700-donor mean. In an earlier analysis of approximately 590 of the donors, most TCR beta V segments appeared in productive rearrangements about 87% or about 30% of the time, broadly matching IMGT annotations. In a later analysis, several top co-occurrence clusters were reported to appear linked to parvovirus B19, influenza, CMV and Epstein-Barr virus. When HLA alleles, especially DR and DQ, strongly co-occurred, attributing TCR associations to individual alleles was difficult. A group of highly shared sequence variants was considered likely to be a technical artifact of the sequencing pipeline.

The cohort consisted of hundreds of healthy bone marrow donors. At the time of sampling, every cohort member was nominally healthy, though immune exposures that went unrecorded were likely present. The donor was CMV seronegative and belonged to the group of 352 seronegative cohort members. A peripheral blood sample was collected from each donor, and TCR beta sequencing was performed on peripheral blood mononuclear cells. The Qiagen DNeasy Blood Extraction Kit was used to extract genomic DNA from the blood cell samples. With regard to this clone: The clone's antigen remains unknown. No base quality information exists; no much larger clone differs at one position.

The CDR3 contains 17 residues, cysteine and phenylalanine counted. Just the 51-base CDR3 DNA is kept, in frame starting at base 1. V was cut back by 2 bases and J by 0 bases, leaving a gap of 17 bases between them. Reading the germline V gene (reference sequence) gives CDR1 GTSNPN and CDR2 SVGIG. Receptor libraries were prepared by the immunoSEQ multiplex PCR assay. For the multiplex PCR, a mixture combining 60 forward primers for TCR Vbeta segments and 13 reverse primers for TCR Jbeta segments was used. Amplification of the CDR3 region of rearranged TCR beta genes was performed with a multiplex PCR assay on genomic DNA. On the Illumina HiSeq System, the amplified TCR beta libraries were sequenced as 87-base-pair reads. In the original analysis: In a later analysis, 70 million to 95 million unique TCR beta chains were counted across the roughly 700 repertoires, and roughly 11 million of these chains were shared by at least two donors. To remove PCR and sequencing errors, raw reads were error-corrected and collapsed into unique sequences using a nearest-neighbor algorithm that merged closely related sequences. Alignment of CDR3 sequences to IMGT reference sequences was used to assign V, D and J gene segments. For a sequence to be retained, a match of at least six nucleotides was required to both a V gene segment and a J gene segment. A rearrangement was called productive if the CDR3 had no stop codons and remained in frame with V and J, and every other rearrangement was called non-productive. Following IMGT convention, CDR3 was defined as the stretch from the second conserved V-encoded cysteine up to the conserved J-encoded phenylalanine. The earlier analysis of around 640 of the donors excluded sequences that lacked an unambiguous match to a single V gene segment. An earlier analysis of 500 to 600 of the donors classified V segments as functional when productive rearrangements were above 56.7% and as segregating when the standard deviation between donors was above 5%. A statistical classification framework was built to diagnose cytomegalovirus status from the catalog of TCR beta chain sequences. V and J gene assignment, in a later analysis, came from comparing TCR nucleotide sequences with IMGT/GENE-DB human TR gene sequences. In a later analysis, CDR3 sequences and most-parsimonious VDJ recombination scenarios were assigned using the TCRdist pipeline. A later analysis defined each TCR beta chain by its CDR3 amino acid sequence plus V-gene family, and excluded reads lacking a unique V-gene family. In a later analysis, fewer than 600 highly shared, low-generation-probability nucleotide sequences were removed to address suspected cross-contamination and a sequencing artifact. For each public chain, a later analysis derived a clonal expansion index from normalized ranks of inferred template counts within each repertoire. In a later analysis, generation probabilities were computed with a VDJ recombination model fitted to out-of-frame rearrangements, and the resulting probabilities were checked against IGoR. In a later analysis, hypergeometric tests were used to score TCR-TCR, TCR-HLA and TCR-CMV co-occurrence, with a repertoire-size bias correction applied to TCR pairs. A later analysis estimated false discovery rates by permuting HLA or CMV assignments 20 times. In a later analysis, co-occurring TCRs were grouped using DBSCAN, with TCRdist sequence similarity added in when clustering inside HLA-allele-positive subsets. Co-occurrence clustering excluded repertoires with fewer than 30,000 or more than 120,000 public chains, plus five with anomalous nucleotide sharing. TCRdb took over this immuneACCESS table, retaining in-frame rearrangements with V and J assigned. Such tables are incomplete; in checked studies, under half of the missing clones stem from an unresolved V gene, and the remainder is unexplained. The V and J calls and clone size were taken over from that table, and D and trimming were inferred from the DNA. Recorded for this sample are some 120,000 clones; 75% of them occurred a single time. About 1.6% of the sample goes to the ten largest clones.

The source of this sequence is a woman younger than 30 in good health and CMV-seronegative. The sequence is built from TRBV30 and TRBJ1-5; 6 matching bases give a weak D call of TRBD1. The source material was PBMCs. The sequenced DNA is TGTGCCTGGAGTCCCGGCAGGGGATCATATAGCAATCAGCCCCAGCATTTT. It encodes CAWSPGRGSYSNQPQHF. When the CDR3 is completed using the reference TRBV30 and TRBJ1-5 genes on either side, the full variable domain is SQTIHQWPATLVQPVGSPLSLECTVEGTSNPNLYWYRQAAGRGLQLLFYSVGIGQISSEVPQNLSASRPQDRQFILSSKKLLLSDSGFYLCAWSPGRGSYSNQPQHFGDGTRLSIL.